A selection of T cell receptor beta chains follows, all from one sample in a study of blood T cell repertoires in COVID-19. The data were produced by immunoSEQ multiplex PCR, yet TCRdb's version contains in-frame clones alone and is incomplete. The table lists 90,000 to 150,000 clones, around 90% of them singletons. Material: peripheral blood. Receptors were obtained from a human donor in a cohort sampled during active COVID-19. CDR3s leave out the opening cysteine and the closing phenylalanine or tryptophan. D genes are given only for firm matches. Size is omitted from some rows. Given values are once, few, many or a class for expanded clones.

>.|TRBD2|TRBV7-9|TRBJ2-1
ASTQREGRVEQF
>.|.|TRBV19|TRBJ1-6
ASSIAVQGLSSYNSPLH
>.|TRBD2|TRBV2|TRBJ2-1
ASTGGRLAAGGSYNEQF
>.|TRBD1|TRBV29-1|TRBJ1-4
SVEKGQGHEKLF
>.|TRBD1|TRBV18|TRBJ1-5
ASSPPSGQLWTGLKFYSNQPQH
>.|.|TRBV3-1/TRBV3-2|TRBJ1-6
ASSQDRGQSLH
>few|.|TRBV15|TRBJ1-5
ATSRDPFSNQPQH
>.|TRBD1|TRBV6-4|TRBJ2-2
ASSPGQGATGELF
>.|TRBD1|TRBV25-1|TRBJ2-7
ASSADRGPYEQY
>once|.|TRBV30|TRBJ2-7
AWSVLRPGEQY
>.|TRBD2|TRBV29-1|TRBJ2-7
SVAVAGAGQY
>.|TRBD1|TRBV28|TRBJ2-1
ASSFNAGGDEQF
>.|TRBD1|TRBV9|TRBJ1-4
ASSKTGNEKLF
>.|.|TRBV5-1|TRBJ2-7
ASSTSSYEQY
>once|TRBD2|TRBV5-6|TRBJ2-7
ASSTLGGSEQY
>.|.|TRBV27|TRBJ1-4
ASSFSRATNEKLF
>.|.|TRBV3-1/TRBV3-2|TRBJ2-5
ASSQGGLQETQY
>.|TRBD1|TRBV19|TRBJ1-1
ASSGQRNTEAF
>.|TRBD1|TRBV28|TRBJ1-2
ASSSTGRSNYGYT
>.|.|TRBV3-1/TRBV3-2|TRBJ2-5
ASSQDRSGWGETQY
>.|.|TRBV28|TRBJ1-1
ASSLFSRPGTEAF
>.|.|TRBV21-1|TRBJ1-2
ASSIRQGNYGYT
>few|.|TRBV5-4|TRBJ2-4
ASSLGTLTGIQY
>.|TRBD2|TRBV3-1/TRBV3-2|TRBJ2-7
ASTGTSGGITYEQY
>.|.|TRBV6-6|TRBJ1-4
ASRPGGDNLEKLF
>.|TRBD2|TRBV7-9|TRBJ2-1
ASSFGTSGRSEQF
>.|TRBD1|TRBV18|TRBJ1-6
ASTVDRAKNSPLH
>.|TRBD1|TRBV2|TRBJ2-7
ARAQGQQNSYEQY
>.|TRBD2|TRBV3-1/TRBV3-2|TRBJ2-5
ASSSAGGPGETQY
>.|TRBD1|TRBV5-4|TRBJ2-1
ASSPGTGGYNEQF
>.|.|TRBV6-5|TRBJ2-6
ASSYGSSGANVLT
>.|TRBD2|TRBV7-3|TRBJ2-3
ASSLNGGGLSTDTQY
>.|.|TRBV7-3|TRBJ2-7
ASSLLQGRGYEQY
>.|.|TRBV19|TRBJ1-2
ASSILGRDYGYT
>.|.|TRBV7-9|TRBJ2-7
ASSSVAYEQY
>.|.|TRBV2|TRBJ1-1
ASSVGGSGPPNTEAF
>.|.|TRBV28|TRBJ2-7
ASRRGGGSSIREQY
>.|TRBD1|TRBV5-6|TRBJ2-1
ASSLGTGAGRNEQF
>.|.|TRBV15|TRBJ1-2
ATSRDLAGYT
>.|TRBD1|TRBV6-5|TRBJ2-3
ASGQGPTDTQY
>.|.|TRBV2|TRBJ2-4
GGGGLAKNIQY
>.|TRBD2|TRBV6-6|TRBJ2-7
ASSLGLAGGSSYEQY
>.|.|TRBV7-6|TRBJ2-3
ASSPKSSVWDTQY
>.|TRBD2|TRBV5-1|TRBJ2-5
ASRISGSMETQY
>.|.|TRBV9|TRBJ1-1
ASSSEGRSNMNTEAF
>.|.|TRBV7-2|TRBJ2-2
ASSLVRVGAGELF
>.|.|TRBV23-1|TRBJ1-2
ASSQERPGYT
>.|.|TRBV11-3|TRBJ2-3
ASSLVPGGDTQY
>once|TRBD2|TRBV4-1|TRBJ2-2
ASSQGLAGVHGELF
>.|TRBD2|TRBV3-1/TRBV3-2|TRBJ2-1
ASDPPGTSGGGEQF
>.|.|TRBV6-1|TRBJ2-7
ASSDQGSLYEQY
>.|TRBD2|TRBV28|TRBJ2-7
ASSLLAGVLEQY
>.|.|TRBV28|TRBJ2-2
ASLPGSEYTGELF
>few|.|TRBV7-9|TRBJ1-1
ASSPRDSNTEAF
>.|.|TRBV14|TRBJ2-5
ASSQIPETQY
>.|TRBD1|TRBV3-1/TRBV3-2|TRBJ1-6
ASSPPDRDYSPLH
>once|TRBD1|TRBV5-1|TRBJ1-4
ASSPIAGQGATNEKLF
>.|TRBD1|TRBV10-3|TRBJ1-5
AISDSPGQGFQPQH
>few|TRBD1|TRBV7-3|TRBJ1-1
ASSLTRNRGTEAF